The count of the clone carrying this T cell receptor (beta chain) is one. The source of the sample is a study of blood T cell repertoires in COVID-19. Measured with immunoSEQ multiplex PCR; TCRdb has only the in-frame clones, and not every one. Found here are about 120,000 clones, 65% to 80% of them singletons; the top ten hold roughly 5.6%. This sequence originates from a man aged 65 to 79 with acute or convalescent COVID-19. Sequencing input: peripheral blood.

Here the CDR3 reads CASGRGSQETQYF. The CDR3 DNA follows: TGTGCCAGCGGGCGGGGGAGCCAAGAGACCCAGTACTTC. This rearrangement joins TRBV12-3 or TRBV12-4 to TRBJ2-5, with 7 bases that match TRBD2. Trimming took 8 bases from V and 1 from J; bases not matched to a gene: 4. CDR3 length equals 13 residues.